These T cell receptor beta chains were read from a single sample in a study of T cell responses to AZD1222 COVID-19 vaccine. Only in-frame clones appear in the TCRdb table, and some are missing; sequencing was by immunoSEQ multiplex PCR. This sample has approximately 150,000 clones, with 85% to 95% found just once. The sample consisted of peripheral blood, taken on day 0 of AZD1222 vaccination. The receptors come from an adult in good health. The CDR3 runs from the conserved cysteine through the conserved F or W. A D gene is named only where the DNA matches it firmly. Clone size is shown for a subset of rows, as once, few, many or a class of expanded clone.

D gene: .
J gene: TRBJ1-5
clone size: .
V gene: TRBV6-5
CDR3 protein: CASSYGPAGNQPQHF
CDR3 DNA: TGTGCCAGCAGTTACGGGCCAGCGGGCAATCAGCCCCAGCATTTT

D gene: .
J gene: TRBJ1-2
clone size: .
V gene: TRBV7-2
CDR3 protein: CASSLGRRRGDGYTF
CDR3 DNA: TGTGCCAGCAGCTTAGGTCGCAGGAGGGGCGATGGCTACACCTTC

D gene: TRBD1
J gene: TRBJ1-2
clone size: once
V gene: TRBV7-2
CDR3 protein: CASSSRTGGGYGYTF
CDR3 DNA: TGTGCCAGCAGCTCGAGGACAGGGGGTGGCTATGGCTACACCTTC

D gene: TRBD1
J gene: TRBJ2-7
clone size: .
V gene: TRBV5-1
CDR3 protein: CASSSDRVNNEQYF
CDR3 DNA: TGCGCCAGCAGCTCGGACAGGGTAAATAACGAGCAGTACTTC

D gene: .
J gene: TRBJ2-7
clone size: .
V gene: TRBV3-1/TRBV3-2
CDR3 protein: CASSRRQGGLARYEQYF
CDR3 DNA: TGTGCCAGCAGCCGTCGCCAAGGGGGTCTAGCGAGGTACGAGCAGTACTTC

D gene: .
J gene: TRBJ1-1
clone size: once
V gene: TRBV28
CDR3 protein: CASIPRNYMNTEAFF
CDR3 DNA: TGTGCCAGCATTCCCCGCAATTATATGAACACTGAAGCTTTCTTT

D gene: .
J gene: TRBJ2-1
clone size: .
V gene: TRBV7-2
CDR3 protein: CASSQWGAEQFF
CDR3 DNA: TGTGCCAGCAGCCAATGGGGGGCTGAGCAGTTCTTC

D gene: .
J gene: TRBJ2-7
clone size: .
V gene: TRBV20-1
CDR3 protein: CSASFKGLAYEQYF
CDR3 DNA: TGCAGTGCTAGTTTCAAGGGTTTAGCCTACGAGCAGTACTTC

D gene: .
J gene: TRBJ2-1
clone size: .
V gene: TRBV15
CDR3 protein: CATSRGYREGEQFF
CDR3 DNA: TGTGCCACCAGCAGAGGGTATAGGGAAGGCGAGCAGTTCTTC

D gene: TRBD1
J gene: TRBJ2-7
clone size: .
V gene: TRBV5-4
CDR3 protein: CASSSRTGGLYEQYF
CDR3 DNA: TGTGCCAGCAGCTCCCGGACAGGGGGGCTCTACGAGCAGTACTTC

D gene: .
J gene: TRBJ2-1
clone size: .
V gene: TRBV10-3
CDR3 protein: CANPIFQDRPYNEQFF
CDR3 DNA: TGTGCCAATCCGATCTTCCAGGACAGACCCTACAATGAGCAGTTCTTC

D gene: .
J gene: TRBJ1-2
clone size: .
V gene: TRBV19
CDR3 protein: CASSDQTVGSNYGYTF
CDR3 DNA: TGTGCCAGTAGTGATCAGACAGTGGGGAGTAACTATGGCTACACCTTC

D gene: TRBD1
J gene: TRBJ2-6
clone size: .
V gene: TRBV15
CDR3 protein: CATSRETLGGLFRGANVLTF
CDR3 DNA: TGTGCCACCAGCAGAGAGACCCTAGGGGGCCTTTTTCGTGGGGCCAACGTCCTGACTTTC

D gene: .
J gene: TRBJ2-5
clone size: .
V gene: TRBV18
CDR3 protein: CASSPNAGSETQYF
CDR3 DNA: TGTGCCAGCTCACCAAACGCAGGGTCAGAGACCCAGTACTTC

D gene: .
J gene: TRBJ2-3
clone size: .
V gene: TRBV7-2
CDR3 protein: CASSFTGGDGQYF
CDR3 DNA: TGTGCCAGCAGCTTTACTGGAGGAGATGGGCAGTATTTT

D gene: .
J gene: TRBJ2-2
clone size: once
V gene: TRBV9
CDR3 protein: CASSPRGGVIDRELFF
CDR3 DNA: TGTGCCAGCAGCCCCCGAGGGGGAGTGATCGACCGGGAGCTGTTTTTT

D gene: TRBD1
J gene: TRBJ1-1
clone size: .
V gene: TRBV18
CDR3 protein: CASSPGQGTEAFF
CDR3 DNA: TGTGCCAGCTCACCGGGACAGGGGACTGAAGCTTTCTTT

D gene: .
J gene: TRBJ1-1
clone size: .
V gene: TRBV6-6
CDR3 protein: CASSFRDIHRAEAFF
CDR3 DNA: TGTGCCAGCAGTTTCCGGGACATCCATCGAGCGGAAGCTTTCTTT

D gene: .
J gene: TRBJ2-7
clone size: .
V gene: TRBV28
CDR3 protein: CASSLYGVGEQYF
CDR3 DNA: TGTGCCAGCAGTTTATACGGGGTTGGAGAGCAGTACTTC

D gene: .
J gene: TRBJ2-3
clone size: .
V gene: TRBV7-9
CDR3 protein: CASSPDSTDTQYF
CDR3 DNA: TGTGCCAGCAGCCCCGATAGCACAGATACGCAGTATTTT

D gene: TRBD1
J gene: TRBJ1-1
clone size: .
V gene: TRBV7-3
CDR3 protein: CASKTSAQGNEAFF
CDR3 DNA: TGTGCCAGCAAAACCTCGGCACAGGGGAATGAAGCTTTCTTT